A single sample gave rise to the 12 T cell receptor beta chains below, sequenced in a study of T cells after yellow fever vaccination. TCRdb processed the 5' RACE reads anew with MiXCR; each CDR3 protein has one entry. Among just under 600,000 distinct CDR3 sequences listed, roughly 13% were seen once. The input for sequencing was PBMCs, taken on the day of the yellow fever booster vaccination. These receptors originate from a man between 25 and 39 years old who received the YFV17D yellow fever vaccine.

The chain is built from TRBV5-4 and TRBJ2-3; the match to TRBD1 covers 7 bases. Germline CDR1 is SGHNT and CDR2 is YYREEE (reference sequence). CDR3 length: 16 amino acids. Unmatched junction bases numbered 8, after V lost 4 bases and J lost 0 bases. As DNA, the CDR3 is TGTGCCAGCAGCCTCCCGGGACAGCCTAGCACAGATACGCAGTATTTT. Its protein product is CASSLPGQPSTDTQYF.

In its sample, this clonotype was seen many times. V gene TRBV6-5 combines with J gene TRBJ2-7, with no clear D. CDR1 and CDR2 (germline): MNHEY, SVGAGI. Trimming pared 0 bases from V and 2 bases from J, leaving 11 bases between. This CDR3 region has 15 residues. The CDR3 sequence: CASSYSPDAAYEQYF. In DNA, the CDR3 is TGTGCCAGCAGTTACTCACCGGACGCAGCCTACGAGCAGTACTTC.

This clonotype was counted a few times. The rearrangement joins TRBV18 to TRBJ2-1; 7 positions match TRBD1. Germline V gene lookup returns CDR1 KGHSH and CDR2 LQKENI. The ends lost 3 bases at V and 6 bases at J; junction bases unmatched: 8. The CDR3 is 15 residues long. The CDR3 sequence: CASSPGTAWSNEQFF. CDR3 sequence (DNA): TGTGCCAGCTCACCTGGGACAGCCTGGAGCAATGAGCAGTTCTTC.

The chain carries TRBV7-8 and TRBJ2-5; D unclear. Germline CDR1 SGHVS, CDR2 FQNEAQ. CDR3 length equals 14 residues. V was pared by 1 base and J by 1 base, with 7 bases between. CDR3 sequence (DNA): TGTGCCAGCAGCTTAGACTGGGCCCAAGAGACCCAGTACTTC. Its protein is CASSLDWAQETQYF. Together with reference TRBV7-8 and TRBJ2-5, the CDR3 gives the full variable domain: GAGVSQSPRYKVAKRGQDVALRCDPISGHVSLFWYQQALGQGPEFLTYFQNEAQLDKSGLPSDRFFAERPEGSVSTLKIQRTQQEDSAVYLCASSLDWAQETQYFGPGTRLLVL.

Ten or more counts support this clonotype. The chain couples TRBV15 to TRBJ1-5; D unclear. In germline, CDR1 is LNHNV, CDR2 YYDKDF (reference sequence). Between the trimmed V and J ends, which lost 6 bases and 4 bases, there was a span of 7 bases. The CDR3 loop spans 12 amino acids. This CDR3 is CATRLSNQPQHF. The CDR3 DNA reads as TGTGCCACCAGGCTGAGTAATCAGCCCCAGCATTTT.

This CDR3 reads CASSLAATRGETQYF. CDR3 nucleotide sequence: TGCGCCAGCAGCTTAGCTGCGACTAGGGGAGAGACCCAGTACTTC. This chain uses TRBV5-1 with TRBJ2-5; tentative D call: TRBD2 (6 bases). Germline assignment: CDR1 SGHRS and CDR2 YFSETQ. V was trimmed by 2 bases and J by 4 bases, leaving 15 bases between them. This CDR3 is 15 amino acids long.

This clonotype turned up a few times. This sequence joins TRBV12-3 or TRBV12-4 and TRBJ1-3; a weak D match, TRBD1 (6 bases). The length of the CDR3 is 15 residues. V gave up 3 bases and J gave up 4 bases, with 13 bases separating them. CDR3 bases: TGTGCCAGCAGTTTCCGGGGGCTGAGGGGAAACACCATATATTTT. Translated, it gives CASSFRGLRGNTIYF.

In this sample, this clonotype turned up a few times. The CDR3, as DNA: TGCAGTGCTAGAGGGTCTTCCTTCTATGGCTACACCTTC. It translates to CSARGSSFYGYTF. V usage is TRBV20-1 and J usage is TRBJ1-2; no clear D. This CDR3 comprises 13 residues. V was pared by 1 base and J by 4 bases, with 10 bases between. Germline CDR1 reads DFQATT; CDR2 reads SNEGSKA (reference sequence).

This sequence joins TRBV27 and TRBJ1-5; tentative D call: TRBD1 (5 bases). V lost 1 base and J 7 bases, leaving 17 bases between the germline ends. The CDR3 loop spans 16 amino acids. Per the germline V gene, CDR1 is MNHEY and CDR2 is SMNVEV (reference sequence). CDR3 protein: CASSLFWTKFGQPQHF. In DNA, the CDR3 is TGTGCCAGCAGTTTATTCTGGACAAAATTCGGACAGCCCCAGCATTTT.

The chain employs TRBV29-1 and TRBJ1-5; weak D call: TRBD1 (6 bases). Between the trimmed V and J ends, which lost 4 bases and 3 bases, there was a span of 10 bases. Germline CDR1 reads SQVTM; CDR2 reads ANQGSEA. The CDR3 runs 13 residues. CDR3 in DNA: TGCAGCGTTGGGACAGCTAACAATCAGCCCCAGCATTTT. Translated: CSVGTANNQPQHF.

The rearrangement links TRBV7-2 to TRBJ2-1; 8 bases line up with TRBD1. CDR3 length: 16 amino acids. Germline V lookup: CDR1 SGHTA, CDR2 FQGNSA. Trimming removed 3 bases from V and 4 bases from J; junction bases left unmatched: 8. CDR3 protein: CASSLTPGQVYNEQFF. The CDR3, as DNA: TGTGCCAGCAGCTTGACACCGGGACAGGTGTACAATGAGCAGTTCTTC.

V usage is TRBV20-1 and J usage is TRBJ2-2, with 8 nucleotides matching TRBD2. The CDR3 covers 16 residues. Per the germline V gene, CDR1 is DFQATT and CDR2 is SNEGSKA (reference sequence). V was pared by 5 bases and J by 2 bases, with 10 bases of the junction left unmatched. The CDR3 DNA reads TGCAGTGCTCACGGTGGTAGCGGGGAAAACACCGGGGAGCTGTTTTTT. This sequence encodes CSAHGGSGENTGELFF.